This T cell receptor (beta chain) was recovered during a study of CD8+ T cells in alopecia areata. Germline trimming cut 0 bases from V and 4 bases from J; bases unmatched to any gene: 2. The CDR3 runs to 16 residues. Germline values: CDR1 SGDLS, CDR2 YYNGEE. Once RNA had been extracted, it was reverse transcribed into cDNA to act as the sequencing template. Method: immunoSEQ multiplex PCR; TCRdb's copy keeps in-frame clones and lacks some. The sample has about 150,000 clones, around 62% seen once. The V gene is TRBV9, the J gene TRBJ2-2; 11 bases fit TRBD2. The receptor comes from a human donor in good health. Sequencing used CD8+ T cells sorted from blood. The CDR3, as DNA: TGTGCCAGCAGCGTAGGACTAGCGGGACTCACCGGGGAGCTGTTTTTT. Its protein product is CASSVGLAGLTGELFF.